This TCR beta chain stems from a study of cytotoxic CD8 clonotypes in ibrutinib-treated CLL. Background on the study: Partial response occurred in around 24 patients and complete response in 2; at median approximately 68 months, roughly 15 remained remitted and some 12 progressed. Averaging across samples gave roughly 250,000 productive templates and roughly 100,000 productive rearrangements. Study results and caveats: Baseline-level clonality went beyond age-matched healthy donors and moved in step with circulating CD8+ T-cell counts. An increase in clonality occurred at ibrutinib response, followed by a return toward baseline at progression.

About this clone: Antigen specificity is unknown.

Data came from immunoSEQ multiplex PCR; TCRdb stores just in-frame clones and leaves some out. The sample has some 150,000 clones; 80% are singletons. The sequence was obtained from a human donor with chronic lymphocytic leukemia. Sequenced material: PBMCs, taken after 36 months of ibrutinib treatment.

CDR3 in DNA: TGTGCCAGCAGTCCCCCGGTGTCAGGGAACAATCAGCCCCAGCATTTT. Translating gives CASSPPVSGNNQPQHF. This rearrangement joins TRBV28 to TRBJ1-5, with D tentatively TRBD1 (5 bases). The CDR3 has 16 residues. V gave up 5 bases and J gave up 3 bases, with 17 bases separating them. Germline V gene data show CDR1 as MDHEN and CDR2 as SYDVKM. Using reference TRBV28 and TRBJ1-5 for the parts outside the CDR3, the full variable domain is DVKVTQSSRYLVKRTGEKVFLECVQDMDHENMFWYRQDPGLGLRLIYFSYDVKMKEKGDIPEGYSVSREKKERFSLILESASTNQTSMYLCASSPPVSGNNQPQHFGDGTRLSIL.